The TCR beta chain described here comes from a study of molecular identifiers for immune sequencing clone quantification. Study summary: In replicates, RNA from roughly 20,000 or 100,000 naive CD8 cells was divided five ways and four parts were sequenced. Study-wide points: Molecules of identical TCR sharing a barcode could underestimate highly expanded clone sizes. The study found clones above 20 RNA copies held over 98% of effector molecules and under 1% in naive cells.

This CDR3 is built from 12 residues. Looked up from germline, CDR1 is SGHAT and CDR2 is FQDESV (reference sequence). The junction had 7 bases not matched to a gene; V was cut back by 2 bases and J by 15 bases. TCRdb redid the calling of the PCR reads with MiXCR, one entry per CDR3 protein. The data show 38,000 or so distinct CDR3 sequences, approximately 18% seen once. There are many counts of this clonotype. Its cognate antigen is unknown. In the sort, naive CD8 T cells were defined as CD8+CD4-CCR7+CD45RA+. This clonotype was obtained from a human donor in good health. Some libraries in this study had Jurkat cell RNA spiked in. The genes are TRBV11-1 and TRBJ2-1, with TRBD1 matching 7 bases. Source material: naive CD8+ T cells from blood, with Jurkat cell RNA spiked in. This sample's subset: FACS-sorted CD8+CD4-CCR7+CD45RA+ naive T cells. This chain's CDR3 is CASSLFDRERFF. Written as DNA, the CDR3 is TGTGCCAGCAGCTTATTCGACAGGGAGAGGTTCTTC.